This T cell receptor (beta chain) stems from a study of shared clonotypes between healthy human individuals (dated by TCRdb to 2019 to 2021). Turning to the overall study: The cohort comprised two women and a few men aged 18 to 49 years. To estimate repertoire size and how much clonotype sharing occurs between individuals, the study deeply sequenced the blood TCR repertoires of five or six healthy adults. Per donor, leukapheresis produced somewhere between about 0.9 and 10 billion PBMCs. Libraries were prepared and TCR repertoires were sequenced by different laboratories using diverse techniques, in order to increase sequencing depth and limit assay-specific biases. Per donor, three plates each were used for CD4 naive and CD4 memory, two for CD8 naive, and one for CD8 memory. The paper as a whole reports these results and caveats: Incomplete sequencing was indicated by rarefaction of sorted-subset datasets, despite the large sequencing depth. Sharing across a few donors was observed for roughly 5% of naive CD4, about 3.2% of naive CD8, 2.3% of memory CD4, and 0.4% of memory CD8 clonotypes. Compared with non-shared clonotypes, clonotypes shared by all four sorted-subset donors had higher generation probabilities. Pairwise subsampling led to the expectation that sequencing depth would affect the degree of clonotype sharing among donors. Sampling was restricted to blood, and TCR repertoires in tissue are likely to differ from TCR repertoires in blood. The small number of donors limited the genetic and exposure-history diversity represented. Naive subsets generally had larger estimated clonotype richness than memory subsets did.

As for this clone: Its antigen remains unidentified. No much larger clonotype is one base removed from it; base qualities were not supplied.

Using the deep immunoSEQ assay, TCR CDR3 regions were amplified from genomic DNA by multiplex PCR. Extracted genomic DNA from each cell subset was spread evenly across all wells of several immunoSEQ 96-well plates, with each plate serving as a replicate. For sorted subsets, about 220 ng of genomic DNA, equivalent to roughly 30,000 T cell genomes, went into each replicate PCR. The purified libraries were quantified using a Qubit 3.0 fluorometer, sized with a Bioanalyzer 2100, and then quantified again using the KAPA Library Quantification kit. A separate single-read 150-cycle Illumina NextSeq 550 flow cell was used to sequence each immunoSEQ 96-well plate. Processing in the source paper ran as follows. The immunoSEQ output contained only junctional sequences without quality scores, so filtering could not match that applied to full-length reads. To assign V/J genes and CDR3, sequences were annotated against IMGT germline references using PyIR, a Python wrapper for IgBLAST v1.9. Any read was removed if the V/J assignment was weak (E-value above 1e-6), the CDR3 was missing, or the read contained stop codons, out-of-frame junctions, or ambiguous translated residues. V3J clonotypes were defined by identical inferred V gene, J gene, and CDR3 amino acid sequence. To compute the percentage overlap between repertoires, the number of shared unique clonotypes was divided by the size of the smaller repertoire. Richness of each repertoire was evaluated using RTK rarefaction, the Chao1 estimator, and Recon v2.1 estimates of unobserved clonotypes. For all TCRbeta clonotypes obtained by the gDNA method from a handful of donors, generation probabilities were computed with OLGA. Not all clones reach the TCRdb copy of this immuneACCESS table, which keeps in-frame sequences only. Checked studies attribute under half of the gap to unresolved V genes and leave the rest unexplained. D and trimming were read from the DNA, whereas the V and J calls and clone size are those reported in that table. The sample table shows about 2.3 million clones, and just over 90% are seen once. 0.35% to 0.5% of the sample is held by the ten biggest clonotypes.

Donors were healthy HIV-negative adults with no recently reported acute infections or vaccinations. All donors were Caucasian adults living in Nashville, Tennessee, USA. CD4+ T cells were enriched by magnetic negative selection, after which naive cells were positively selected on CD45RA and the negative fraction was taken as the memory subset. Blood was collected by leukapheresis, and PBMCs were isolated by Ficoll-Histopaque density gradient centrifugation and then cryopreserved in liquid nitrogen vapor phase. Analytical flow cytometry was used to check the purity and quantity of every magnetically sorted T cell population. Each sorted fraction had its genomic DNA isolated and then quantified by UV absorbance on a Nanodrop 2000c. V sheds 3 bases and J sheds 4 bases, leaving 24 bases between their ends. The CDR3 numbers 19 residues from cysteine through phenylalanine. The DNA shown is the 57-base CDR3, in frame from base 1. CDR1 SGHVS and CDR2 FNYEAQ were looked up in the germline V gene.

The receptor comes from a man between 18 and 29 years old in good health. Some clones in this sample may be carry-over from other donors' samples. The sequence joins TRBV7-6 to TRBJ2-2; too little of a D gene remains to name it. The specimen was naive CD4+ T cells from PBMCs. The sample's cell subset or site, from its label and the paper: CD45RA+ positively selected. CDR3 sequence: CASSFLWVLGKTTTGELFF. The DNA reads TGTGCCAGCAGCTTCCTCTGGGTCCTAGGGAAGACCACCACCGGGGAGCTGTTTTTT. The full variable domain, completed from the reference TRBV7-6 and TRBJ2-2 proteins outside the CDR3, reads GAGVSQSPRYKVTKRGQDVALRCDPISGHVSLYWYRQALGQGPEFLTYFNYEAQQDKSGLPNDRFSAERPEGSISTLTIQRTEQRDSAMYRCASSFLWVLGKTTTGELFFGEGSRLTVL.